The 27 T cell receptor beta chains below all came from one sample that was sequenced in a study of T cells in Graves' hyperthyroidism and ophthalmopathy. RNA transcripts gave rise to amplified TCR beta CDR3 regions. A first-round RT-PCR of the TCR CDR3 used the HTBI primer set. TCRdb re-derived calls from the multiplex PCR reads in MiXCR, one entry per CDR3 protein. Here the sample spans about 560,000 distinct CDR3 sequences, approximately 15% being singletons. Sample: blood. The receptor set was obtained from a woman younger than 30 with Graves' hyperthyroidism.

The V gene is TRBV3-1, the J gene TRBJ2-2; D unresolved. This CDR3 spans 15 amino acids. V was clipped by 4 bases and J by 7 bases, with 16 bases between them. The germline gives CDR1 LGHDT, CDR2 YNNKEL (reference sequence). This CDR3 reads CASSPPGRDSGELFF. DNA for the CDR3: TGTGCCAGCAGCCCTCCCGGGCGTGATAGCGGGGAGCTGTTTTTT.

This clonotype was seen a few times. The CDR3 nucleotides read TGCGCCAGCAGCACAGGACCAAACTACGAGCAGTACTTC. Amino acids: CASSTGPNYEQYF. V and J are TRBV5-1 and TRBJ2-7; TRBD1 might be the D (5 bases). The CDR3 runs to 13 residues. V was trimmed by 4 bases and J by 3 bases, leaving 11 bases between them. From germline, CDR1 is SGHRS and CDR2 YFSETQ. The whole variable domain, filled in from reference TRBV5-1 and TRBJ2-7, reads KAGVTQTPRYLIKTRGQQVTLSCSPISGHRSVSWYQQTPGQGLQFLFEYFSETQRNKGNFPGRFSGRQFSNSRSEMNVSTLELGDSALYLCASSTGPNYEQYFGPGTRLTVT.

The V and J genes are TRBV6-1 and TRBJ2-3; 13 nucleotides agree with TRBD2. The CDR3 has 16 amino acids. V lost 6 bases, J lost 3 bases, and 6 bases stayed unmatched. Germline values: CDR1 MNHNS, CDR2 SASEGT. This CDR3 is CASRDGLAGVTDTQYF. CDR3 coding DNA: TGTGCCAGCAGGGATGGACTAGCGGGAGTAACAGATACGCAGTATTTT.

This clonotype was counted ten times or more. The CDR3 here is CASSSGLAGAETQYF. The CDR3 DNA reads as TGTGCCAGCAGCTCGGGACTAGCGGGAGCAGAGACCCAGTACTTC. The chain has TRBV11-2 and TRBJ2-5, with 14 bases matching TRBD2. The ends lost 4 bases at V and 4 bases at J; junction bases unmatched: 2. The germline V gene has CDR1 SGHAT and CDR2 FQNNGV. This CDR3 comprises 15 residues. Variable domain in full (rest from reference TRBV11-2 and TRBJ2-5): EAGVAQSPRYKIIEKRQSVAFWCNPISGHATLYWYQQILGQGPKLLIQFQNNGVVDDSQLPKDRFSAERLKGVDSTLKIQPAKLEDSAVYLCASSSGLAGAETQYFGPGTRLLVL.

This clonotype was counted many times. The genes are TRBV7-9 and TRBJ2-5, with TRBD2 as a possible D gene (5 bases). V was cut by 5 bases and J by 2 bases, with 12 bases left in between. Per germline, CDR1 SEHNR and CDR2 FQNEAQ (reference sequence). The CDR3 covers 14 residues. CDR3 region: CASSTRLTQETQYF. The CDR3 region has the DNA TGTGCCAGCAGCACCAGACTAACACAAGAGACCCAGTACTTC.

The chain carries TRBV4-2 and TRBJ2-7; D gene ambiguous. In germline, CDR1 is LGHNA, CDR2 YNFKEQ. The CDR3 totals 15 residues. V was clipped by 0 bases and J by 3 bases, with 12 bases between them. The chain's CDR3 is CASSQDLQLGYEQYF. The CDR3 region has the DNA TGTGCCAGCAGCCAAGATCTGCAACTGGGCTACGAGCAGTACTTC.

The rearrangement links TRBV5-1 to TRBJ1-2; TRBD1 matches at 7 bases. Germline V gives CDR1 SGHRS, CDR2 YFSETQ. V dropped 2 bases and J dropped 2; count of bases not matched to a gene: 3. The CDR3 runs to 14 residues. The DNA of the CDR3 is TGCGCCAGCAGCTTACAACAGGGGAACTATGGCTACACCTTC. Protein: CASSLQQGNYGYTF.

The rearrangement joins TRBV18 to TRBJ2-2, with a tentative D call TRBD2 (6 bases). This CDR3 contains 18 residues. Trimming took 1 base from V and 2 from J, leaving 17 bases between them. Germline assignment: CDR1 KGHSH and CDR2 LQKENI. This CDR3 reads CASSPLLAGRTNTGELFF. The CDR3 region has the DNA TGTGCCAGCTCACCACTACTCGCGGGACGGACCAACACCGGGGAGCTGTTTTTT.

The CDR3 sequence is CASSQGSGNQPQHF. The CDR3 DNA reads TGTGCCAGCAGTCAGGGGAGTGGCAATCAGCCCCAGCATTTT. This sequence joins TRBV12-3 or TRBV12-4 and TRBJ1-5, with a weak D call TRBD1 (6 bases). The CDR3 extends over 14 amino acids. Trimming pared 5 bases from V and 2 bases from J, leaving 10 bases between.

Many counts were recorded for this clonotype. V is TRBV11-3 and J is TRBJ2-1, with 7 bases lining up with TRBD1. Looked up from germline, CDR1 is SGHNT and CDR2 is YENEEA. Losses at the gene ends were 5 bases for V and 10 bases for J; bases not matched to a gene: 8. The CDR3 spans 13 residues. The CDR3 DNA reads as TGTGCCAGCAGCGTTAGAAGGGGGCGAGAGCAGTTCTTC. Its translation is CASSVRRGREQFF. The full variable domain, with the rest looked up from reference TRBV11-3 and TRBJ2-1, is EAGVVQSPRYKIIEKKQPVAFWCNPISGHNTLYWYLQNLGQGPELLIRYENEEAVDDSQLPKDRFSAERLKGVDSTLKIQPAELGDSAVYLCASSVRRGREQFFGPGTRLTVL.

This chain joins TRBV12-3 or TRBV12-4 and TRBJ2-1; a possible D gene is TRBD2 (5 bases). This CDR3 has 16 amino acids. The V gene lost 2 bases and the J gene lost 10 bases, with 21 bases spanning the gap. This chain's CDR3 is CASSLRIRGPLKEQFF. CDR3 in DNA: TGTGCCAGCAGTTTACGGATTAGAGGGCCTCTGAAGGAGCAGTTCTTC.

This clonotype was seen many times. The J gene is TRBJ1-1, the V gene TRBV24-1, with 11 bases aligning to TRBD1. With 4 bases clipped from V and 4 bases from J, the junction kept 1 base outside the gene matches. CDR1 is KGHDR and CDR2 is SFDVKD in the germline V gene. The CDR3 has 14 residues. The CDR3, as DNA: TGTGCCACCAGTGAGGGGACAGGGGGCACTGAAGCTTTCTTT. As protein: CATSEGTGGTEAFF.

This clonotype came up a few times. The CDR3 protein is CATAGANYGYTF. The CDR3 nucleotides read TGTGCCACCGCCGGAGCTAACTATGGCTACACCTTC. The chain carries TRBV3-1 and TRBJ1-2; D is unclear. Germline CDR1 and CDR2: LGHDT and YNNKEL (reference sequence). V lost 10 bases, J lost 0 bases, and 9 bases lay in between. The CDR3 is 12 amino acids.

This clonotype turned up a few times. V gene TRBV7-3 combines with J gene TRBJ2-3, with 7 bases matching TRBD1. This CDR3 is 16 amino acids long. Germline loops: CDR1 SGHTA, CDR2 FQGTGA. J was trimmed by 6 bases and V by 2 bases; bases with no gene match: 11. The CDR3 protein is CASSLGPGSGGDTQYF. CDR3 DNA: TGTGCCAGCAGCTTAGGTCCAGGGTCAGGGGGTGATACGCAGTATTTT.

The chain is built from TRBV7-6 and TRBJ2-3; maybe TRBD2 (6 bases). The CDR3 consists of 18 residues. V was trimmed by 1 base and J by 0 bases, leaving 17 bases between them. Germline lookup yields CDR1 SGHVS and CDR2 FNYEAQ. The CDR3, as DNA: TGTGCCAGCAGCTTAGGGGTAACAGCGGGTTGGAGCACAGATACGCAGTATTTT. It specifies CASSLGVTAGWSTDTQYF.

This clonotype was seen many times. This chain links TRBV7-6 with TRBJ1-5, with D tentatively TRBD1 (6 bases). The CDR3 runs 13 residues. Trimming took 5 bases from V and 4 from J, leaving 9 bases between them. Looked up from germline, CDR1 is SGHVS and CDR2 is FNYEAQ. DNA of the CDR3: TGTGCCAGCAGCGCTACAGGGAATCAGCCCCAGCATTTT. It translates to CASSATGNQPQHF.

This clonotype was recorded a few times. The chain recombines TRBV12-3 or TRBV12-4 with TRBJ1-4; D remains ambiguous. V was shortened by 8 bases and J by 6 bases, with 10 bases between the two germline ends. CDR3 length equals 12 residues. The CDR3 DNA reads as TGTGCCAGCCCCCCCAAGGATGAAAAACTGTTTTTT. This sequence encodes CASPPKDEKLFF.

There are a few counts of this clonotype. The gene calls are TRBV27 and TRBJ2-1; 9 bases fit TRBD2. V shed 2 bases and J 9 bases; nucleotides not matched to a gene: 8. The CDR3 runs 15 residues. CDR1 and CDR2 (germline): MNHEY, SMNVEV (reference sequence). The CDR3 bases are TGTGCCAGCAGTTTAGGTAGGCTAGCGGGGTCTGAGCAGTTCTTC. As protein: CASSLGRLAGSEQFF.

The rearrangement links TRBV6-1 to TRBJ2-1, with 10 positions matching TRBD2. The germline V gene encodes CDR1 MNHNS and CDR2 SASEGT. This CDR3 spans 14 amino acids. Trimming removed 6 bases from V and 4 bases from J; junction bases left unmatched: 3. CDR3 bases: TGTGCCAGCAGAACTAGCGGGGAATACAATGAGCAGTTCTTC. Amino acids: CASRTSGEYNEQFF.

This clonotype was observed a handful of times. The CDR3 DNA reads as TGTGCCACCAGCAGAGATACGGACTTAGAGCAGTACTTC. Its translation: CATSRDTDLEQYF. V usage is TRBV15 and J usage is TRBJ2-7, with D possibly TRBD2 on 5 matching bases. The CDR3 contains 13 residues. V was cut by 0 bases and J by 7 bases, with 10 bases left in between. In germline, CDR1 is LNHNV, CDR2 YYDKDF (reference sequence).

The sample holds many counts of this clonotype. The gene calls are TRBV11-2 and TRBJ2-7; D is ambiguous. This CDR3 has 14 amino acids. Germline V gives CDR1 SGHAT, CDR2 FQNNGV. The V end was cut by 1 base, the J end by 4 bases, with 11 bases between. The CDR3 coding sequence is TGTGCCAGCAGCTTAGGGGCAGTCTATTACGAGCAGTACTTC. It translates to CASSLGAVYYEQYF.

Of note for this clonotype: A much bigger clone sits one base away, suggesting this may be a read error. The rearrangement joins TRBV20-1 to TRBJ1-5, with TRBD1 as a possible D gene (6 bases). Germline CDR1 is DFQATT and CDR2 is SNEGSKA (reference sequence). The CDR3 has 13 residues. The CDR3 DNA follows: TGCAGTGCTAGTTCGGGGGGCAATCGGCCCCAGCATTTT. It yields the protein CSASSGGNRPQHF.

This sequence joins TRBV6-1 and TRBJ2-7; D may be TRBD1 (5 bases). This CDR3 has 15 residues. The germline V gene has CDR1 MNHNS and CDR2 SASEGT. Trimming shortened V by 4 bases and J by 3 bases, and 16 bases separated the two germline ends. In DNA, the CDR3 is TGTGCCAGCAGTGCCGGACACAAGGGTTTCTACGAGCAGTACTTC. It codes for CASSAGHKGFYEQYF.

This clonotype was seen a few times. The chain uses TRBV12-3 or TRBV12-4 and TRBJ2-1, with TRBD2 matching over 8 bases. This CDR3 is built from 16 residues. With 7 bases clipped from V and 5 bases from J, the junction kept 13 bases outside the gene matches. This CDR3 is CASTLWRGAGDNEQFF. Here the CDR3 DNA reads TGTGCCAGCACTCTTTGGCGGGGGGCCGGGGACAATGAGCAGTTCTTC.

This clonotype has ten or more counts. Written as DNA, the CDR3 is TGTGCCAGCAGTCGCTTATCACAGGCTTCGAGCTATGGCTACACCTTC. Protein sequence: CASSRLSQASSYGYTF. The chain recombines TRBV12-3 or TRBV12-4 with TRBJ1-2; tentatively, D is TRBD1 (5 bases). V lost 5 bases to trimming and J lost 4 bases, with 20 bases between them. The CDR3 spans 16 residues.

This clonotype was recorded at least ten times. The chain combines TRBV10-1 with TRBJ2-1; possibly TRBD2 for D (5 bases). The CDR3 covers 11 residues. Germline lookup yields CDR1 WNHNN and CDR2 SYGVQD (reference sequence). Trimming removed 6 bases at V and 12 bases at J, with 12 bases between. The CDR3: CASRDGVLQFF. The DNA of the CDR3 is TGCGCCAGCAGGGACGGGGTATTGCAGTTCTTC.

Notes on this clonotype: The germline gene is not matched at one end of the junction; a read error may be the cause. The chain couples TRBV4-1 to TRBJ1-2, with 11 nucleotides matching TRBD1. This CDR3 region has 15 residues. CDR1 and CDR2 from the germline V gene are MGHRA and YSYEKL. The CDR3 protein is CASSLKDRGHYGCTF. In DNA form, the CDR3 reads TGCGCCAGCAGCCTGAAGGACAGGGGGCATTATGGCTGCACCTTC.